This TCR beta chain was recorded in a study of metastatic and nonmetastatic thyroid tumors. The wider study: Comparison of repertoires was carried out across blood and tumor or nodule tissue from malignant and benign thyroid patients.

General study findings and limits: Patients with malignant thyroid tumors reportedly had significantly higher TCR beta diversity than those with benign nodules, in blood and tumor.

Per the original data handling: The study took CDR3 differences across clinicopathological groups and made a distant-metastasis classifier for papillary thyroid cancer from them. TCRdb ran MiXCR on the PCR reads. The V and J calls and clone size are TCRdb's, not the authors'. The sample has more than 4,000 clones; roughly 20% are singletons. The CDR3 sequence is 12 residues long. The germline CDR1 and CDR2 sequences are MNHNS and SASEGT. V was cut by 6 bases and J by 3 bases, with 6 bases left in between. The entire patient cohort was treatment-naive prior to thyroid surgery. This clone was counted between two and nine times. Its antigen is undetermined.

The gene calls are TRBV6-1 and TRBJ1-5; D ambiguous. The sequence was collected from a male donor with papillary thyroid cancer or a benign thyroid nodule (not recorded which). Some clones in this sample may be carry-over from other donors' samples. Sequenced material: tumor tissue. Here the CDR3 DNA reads TGTGCCAGCAGGGAGACCAATCAGCCCCAGCATTTT. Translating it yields CASRETNQPQHF.